The subject of this entry is one T cell receptor (beta chain). Its antigen is currently not known. No base quality information exists; no much larger clone differs at one position. The data were taken from a study of T cells in tuberculosis (dated by TCRdb to between 2017 and 2018). About the full investigation: In the study, CD1B tetramers and high-throughput TCR immunosequencing were combined to characterize T cells specific for the mycobacterial lipid antigen glucose monomycolate (GMM). A South African clinical cohort compared IGRA-negative adolescents, IGRA-positive adolescents with latent tuberculosis and adults with active tuberculosis, ten per group.

TCR libraries were generated with the immunoSEQ multiplex PCR assay, using TCR-beta and/or TCR-alpha/delta assays for each sample. The amplified TCR libraries were sequenced on the Illumina high-throughput platform. The published analysis was carried out like this. Clustering and dimensionality reduction relied on pairwise TCRdist distances among GMM-specific receptors from T cells that were either sorted ex vivo or expanded in vitro. Each clinical repertoire received a mean NN-distance score, defined as the average TCRdist to the nearest 10% of tetramer-positive reference sequences. To compute GEM TCR motif frequency, the fraction of unique TCRs matching known GEM sequences by V/J usage and CDR3 length was calculated. Active tuberculosis was classified by linear discriminant analysis with leave-one-out cross-validation, implemented in scikit-learn. TCRdb holds this immuneACCESS table with in-frame rearrangements only. Some clones are missing; in checked studies, unresolved V genes explain under half, and the rest has no known cause. The V and J calls and clone size are taken from that table; D and trimming were inferred from the DNA. This sample gives some 34,000 clones in total; 92% of them show up just once. The ten largest make up around 7.7% of the sample.

At study entry, a tuberculin skin test and the QuantiFERON-TB GOLD In-Tube IGRA were used to screen adolescents for latent tuberculosis infection. Immunosequencing of unsorted cryopreserved PBMC covered, on average, around 91,000 T cells per clinical donor. Eleven high schools in the Worcester region of the Western Cape, South Africa, served as enrollment sites for adolescents aged 12 to 18 years. Approximately 10 adolescents infected with M. tuberculosis and ten uninfected adolescents were chosen and matched for age and sex. PBMC from adolescents were isolated by density centrifugation from freshly drawn heparinized blood and were then cryopreserved. The germline V end is reduced by 3 bases and the J end by 1 base; junction bases left unmatched: 4. The germline V gene (reference sequence) gives CDR1 as LNHNV and CDR2 as YYDKDF. The CDR3 runs 16 amino acids, cysteine and phenylalanine included. Left in the record is the CDR3 DNA by itself, 48 bases read in frame from the first base.

The full study reports these points: An accuracy of roughly 90% (AUROC roughly 0.87) was reached by a classifier using the diverse GMM-specific repertoire, compared with about 70% accuracy when GEM motif frequencies were used. Compared with IGRA-negative controls, TCR-alpha repertoires from active tuberculosis had smaller mean NN-distances to GMM-specific TCRs, which suggests that these TCRs underwent clonal expansion. Clinical samples were selected based on which cryopreserved specimens were available, and the active tuberculosis cases were adults whereas the controls were adolescents. Shorter CDR3-alpha lengths in active tuberculosis patients partly drove the smaller NN-distances, and the TCR-beta difference was not statistically significant.

The sequence was collected from a donor aged 10-29 years with latent tuberculosis or without tuberculosis infection. Some clones in this sample may be carry-over from other donors' samples. Sequencing input: PBMCs. The chain links TRBV15 with TRBJ2-1, with 9 middle bases fitting TRBD2. The CDR3 here reads CATSRQTSGSYNEQFF. The DNA sequence follows: TGTGCCACCAGCAGGCAGACTAGCGGTTCCTACAATGAGCAGTTCTTC.